These 11 T cell receptor beta chains originate from one sample sequenced in a study of cytomegalovirus exposure and HLA in healthy donors. The PCR contained 60 Vbeta and 13 Jbeta primers. Sequencing used immunoSEQ multiplex PCR; TCRdb keeps in-frame clones, though not all of them. This sample has approximately 85,000 clones, with roughly 60% found just once. The sample taken for sequencing was PBMCs. Receptors were obtained from a woman in her thirties in good health and CMV-seropositive.

The CDR3 nucleotides are TGTGCCAGCAGCCTATCAACAGGGTTGTTCGGCAATCAGCCCCAGCATTTT. Amino acid sequence: CASSLSTGLFGNQPQHF. The chain links TRBV7-9 to TRBJ1-5, with a possible D match to TRBD1 (6 bases). CDR1 and CDR2 from the germline V gene are SEHNR and FQNEAQ (reference sequence). V was cut by 5 bases and J by 2 bases, with 19 bases left in between. CDR3 length equals 17 residues. The whole variable domain, remainder taken from reference TRBV7-9 and TRBJ1-5, is DTGVSQNPRHKITKRGQNVTFRCDPISEHNRLYWYRQTLGQGPEFLTYFQNEAQLEKSRLLSDRFSAERPKGSFSTLEIQRTEQGDSAMYLCASSLSTGLFGNQPQHFGDGTRLSIL.

This clone was seen only a few times. The chain links TRBV28 to TRBJ2-2; TRBD2 aligns across 9 bases. V shed 4 bases, J shed 5 bases, and the junction held 5 bases outside the gene matches. CDR1 MDHEN and CDR2 SYDVKM come from the germline V gene. The CDR3 has 15 residues. The CDR3 DNA sequence: TGTGCCAGCAGTTCGGGGACTAGCAGGACCGGGGAGCTGTTTTTT. Protein sequence: CASSSGTSRTGELFF.

V usage is TRBV10-3 and J usage is TRBJ2-3, with TRBD2 as a possible D gene (7 bases). Per germline, CDR1 ENHRY and CDR2 SYGVKD. The CDR3 sequence is 15 residues long. Deletions cut 9 bases from V and 2 bases from J, with 18 bases between. CDR3 amino acids: CAIRGGSLVTDTQYF. CDR3 sequence (DNA): TGTGCCATAAGGGGGGGGTCATTGGTCACAGATACGCAGTATTTT.

J is TRBJ2-3 and V is TRBV19; a possible D gene is TRBD2 (6 bases). CDR3 length equals 12 residues. CDR1 and CDR2 from the germline V gene are LNHDA and SQIVND (reference sequence). V dropped 9 bases and J dropped 1 base, with 8 bases sitting between them. CDR3 amino acids: CARSGCTDTQYF. The CDR3 nucleotides are TGTGCCAGGAGCGGGTGCACAGATACGCAGTATTTT. Variable domain in full (rest from reference TRBV19 and TRBJ2-3): DGGITQSPKYLFRKEGQNVTLSCEQNLNHDAMYWYRQDPGQGLRLIYYSQIVNDFQKGDIAEGYSVSREKKESFPLTVTSAQKNPTAFYLCARSGCTDTQYFGPGTRLTVL.

This clone was seen a handful of times. The chain has TRBV7-2 and TRBJ2-5; D remains ambiguous. CDR1 and CDR2 from the germline V gene are SGHTA and FQGNSA. The ends were cut back, 1 base at V and 4 bases at J, with 4 bases in the middle. The CDR3 covers 12 residues. CDR3 DNA sequence: TGTGCCAGCAGCTTAGACTCAGAGACCCAGTACTTC. It codes for CASSLDSETQYF.

This CDR3 reads CASSLFGGYEQYF. In DNA, the CDR3 is TGTGCCAGCAGTTTATTCGGAGGGTATGAGCAGTACTTC. The chain recombines TRBV28 with TRBJ2-7; D perhaps matches TRBD2 (6 bases). The ends were cut back, 1 base at V and 7 bases at J, with 11 bases in the middle. CDR3 length: 13 residues. Germline V lookup: CDR1 MDHEN, CDR2 SYDVKM.

This clone was observed a few times. The chain carries TRBV5-1 and TRBJ2-5; possibly TRBD2 for D (5 bases). The CDR3 sequence is 12 residues long. The germline gives CDR1 SGHRS, CDR2 YFSETQ. Trimming cost V 0 bases and J 11 bases, with 11 bases left between them. The DNA of the CDR3 is TGCGCCAGCAGCTTGGACTTGGGAGAGCAGTACTTC. This sequence encodes CASSLDLGEQYF.

The genes are TRBV30 and TRBJ2-3, with 8 bases identical to TRBD2. The V segment lost 2 bases and the J segment 9 bases; nucleotides outside the gene matches: 10. Germline lookup yields CDR1 GTSNPN and CDR2 SVGIG (reference sequence). The CDR3 loop spans 14 amino acids. The CDR3 sequence is CAWSPGGSGKTQYF. The CDR3 nucleotides are TGTGCCTGGAGTCCGGGAGGTAGCGGGAAGACGCAGTATTTT.

The V gene is TRBV6-1, the J gene TRBJ1-2; D unresolved. With 4 bases removed from V and 4 bases from J, the gap between germline ends came to 10 bases. The CDR3 contains 13 residues. Germline lookup yields CDR1 MNHNS and CDR2 SASEGT. The CDR3 protein is CASSAQGLYGYTF. The CDR3 DNA reads TGTGCCAGCAGTGCCCAAGGACTCTATGGCTACACCTTC.

The count of this clone is one. The rearrangement uses TRBV10-3 and TRBJ1-1; 8 bases map to TRBD1. Trimming took 10 bases from V and 8 from J; bases not matched to a gene: 12. Germline V gives CDR1 ENHRY, CDR2 SYGVKD. This CDR3 is 13 amino acids long. As DNA, the CDR3 is TGTGCCACAATCGACAGGGGTATTACCGAAGCTTTCTTT. As protein: CATIDRGITEAFF.

This chain links TRBV2 with TRBJ2-1, with 7 nucleotides matching TRBD1. This CDR3 is 15 amino acids long. V gave up 6 bases and J gave up 4 bases; unmatched junction bases: 9. The germline CDR1 and CDR2 sequences are SNHLY and FYNNEI. The CDR3 DNA sequence: TGTGCCAGCAGCGCCCCGGGACAGCAATACAATGAGCAGTTCTTC. It encodes CASSAPGQQYNEQFF.